The present entry profiles one T cell receptor (beta chain) with its context. The data stem from a study of cytomegalovirus exposure and HLA in healthy donors. This CDR3 is 13 amino acids long. V was shortened by 5 bases and J by 4 bases, with 11 bases between the two germline ends. The germline gives CDR1 MNHEY, CDR2 SVGAGI. Primers included in the PCR were 60 Vbeta and 13 Jbeta primers. Produced via immunoSEQ multiplex PCR; TCRdb's table is partial and in-frame only. Here the sample spans around 150,000 clones, roughly 80% being singletons. This clonotype originated in a male donor in good health and CMV-seronegative. The sample comprised PBMCs. The chain employs TRBV6-5 and TRBJ2-5, with D possibly TRBD1 on 6 matching bases. The CDR3, as DNA: TGTGCCAGCAGTCTACAGGGAGCAGAGACCCAGTACTTC. Translating gives CASSLQGAETQYF.